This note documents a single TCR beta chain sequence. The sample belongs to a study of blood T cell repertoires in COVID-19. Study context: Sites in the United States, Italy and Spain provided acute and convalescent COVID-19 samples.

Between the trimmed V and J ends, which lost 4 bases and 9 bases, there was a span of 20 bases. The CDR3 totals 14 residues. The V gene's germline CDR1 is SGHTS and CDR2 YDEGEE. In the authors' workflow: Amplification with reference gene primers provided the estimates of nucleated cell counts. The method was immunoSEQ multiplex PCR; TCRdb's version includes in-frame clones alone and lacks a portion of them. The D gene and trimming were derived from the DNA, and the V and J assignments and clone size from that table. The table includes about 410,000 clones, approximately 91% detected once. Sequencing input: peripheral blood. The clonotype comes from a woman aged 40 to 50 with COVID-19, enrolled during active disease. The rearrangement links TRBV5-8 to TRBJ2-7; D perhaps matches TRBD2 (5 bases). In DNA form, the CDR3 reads TGTGCCAGCAGCACCCTAATTGGACTGGGCGGGCAGTACTTC. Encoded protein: CASSTLIGLGGQYF.